This T cell receptor beta chain was obtained from a study of T cell repertoires in cytomegalovirus infection. In the study overall: Shared public TCR beta signatures pointed to both CMV infection and a matching HLA type.

Via MiXCR, TCRdb re-called the reads, giving one row per CDR3 protein. The sample yields about 71,000 distinct CDR3 sequences, roughly 20% seen once. This clonotype was observed a few times. Its antigen is unknown. Sample: CD8+ T cells from cultured PBMCs, taken from culture after CMV antigen stimulation. The TCR comes from a human donor in good health (CMV status not recorded). Some clones in this sample may be carry-over from other donors' samples.

The CDR3 loop reads CASSNAGTASYEQYF. The CDR3 DNA reads TGTGCCAGCAGCAACGCCGGGACAGCCAGTTACGAGCAGTACTTC. This chain links TRBV7-9 with TRBJ2-7; TRBD1 aligns across 7 bases. CDR3 length equals 15 residues. After removal of 5 bases from V and 4 bases from J, the junction contained 11 bases not matched to a gene. Germline CDR1 reads SEHNR; CDR2 reads FQNEAQ (reference sequence).